The 13 T cell receptor beta chains below come from one sample, sequenced in a study of T cell repertoires in cytomegalovirus infection. MiXCR, applied by TCRdb to the reads, yields one record per CDR3 protein. The sample has roughly 730,000 distinct CDR3 sequences, about 30% seen once. For these receptors, no antigen is known. Specimen: cultured PBMCs, collected from culture after CMV antigen stimulation. All receptors derive from a human donor in good health (CMV status not recorded). Some clones in this sample may be carry-over from other donors' samples.

Concerning this clonotype itself: One end of the junction varies from germline; a read error may be responsible. The chain has TRBV4-1 and TRBJ1-2; D is undetermined. Per the germline V gene, CDR1 is MGHRA and CDR2 is YSYEKL. CDR3 length: 14 amino acids. CDR3 sequence reads: CASSRSETDYGFTF. The CDR3 nucleotides are TGCGCCAGCAGCCGATCCGAAACCGACTATGGCTTCACCTTC.

This clonotype has a handful of counts. This chain uses TRBV6-8 with TRBJ1-2, with D uncertain. The CDR3 has 15 residues. The germline CDR1 and CDR2 sequences are MNHGY and SAAAGT. Trimming took off 5 bases at V and 5 bases at J, with 18 bases between the two ends. The CDR3 loop reads CASSPVQPERYGYTF. The CDR3 DNA reads TGTGCCAGCAGTCCCGTTCAACCAGAGAGATATGGCTACACCTTC.

The chain joins TRBV9 to TRBJ2-3, with 10 bases fitting TRBD2. The CDR3 consists of 16 residues. CDR1 is SGDLS and CDR2 is YYNGEE in the germline V gene. Trimming cost V 3 bases and J 5 bases; bases outside gene matches: 9. CDR3 residues: CASSASSGRNIDTQYF. CDR3 DNA: TGTGCCAGCAGCGCGTCTAGCGGGAGAAATATAGATACGCAGTATTTT.

This sequence joins TRBV5-1 and TRBJ2-3; the D gene is possibly TRBD2 (5 bases). CDR3 length: 14 residues. Per the germline V gene, CDR1 is SGHRS and CDR2 is YFSETQ. The V and J ends lost 5 bases and 6 bases respectively, with 16 bases between them. This CDR3 is CASREALEVDTQYF. CDR3 nucleotides: TGCGCCAGCAGGGAGGCCCTCGAGGTGGATACGCAGTATTTT.

This clonotype showed up many times. V is TRBV11-2 and J is TRBJ2-3; tentative D call: TRBD2 (5 bases). With 4 bases removed from V and 12 bases from J, the gap between germline ends came to 11 bases. This CDR3 contains 11 residues. CDR1 and CDR2 (germline): SGHAT, FQNNGV. The CDR3, as DNA: TGTGCCAGCAGCTCCGGGGTTAGTCAGTATTTT. It is translated as CASSSGVSQYF.

This clonotype was observed at least ten times. The chain is built from TRBV28 and TRBJ1-5, with D hard to call. The CDR3 runs to 16 residues. V was trimmed by 4 bases and J by 2 bases, leaving 15 bases between them. Germline V CDR1 and CDR2: MDHEN, SYDVKM. The CDR3 nucleotides read TGTGCCAGCAGTTCCAACGCCGATATAGGCAATCAGCCCCAGCATTTT. Protein product: CASSSNADIGNQPQHF.

The V gene is TRBV7-6, the J gene TRBJ2-3; TRBD2 agrees at 7 bases. The CDR3 has 15 residues. The V gene's germline CDR1 is SGHVS and CDR2 FNYEAQ. V shed 5 bases and J 2 bases; nucleotides not matched to a gene: 7. CDR3 sequence: CASSPLGGDTDTQYF. CDR3 nucleotide sequence: TGTGCCAGCAGCCCCCTTGGGGGGGACACAGATACGCAGTATTTT.

V is TRBV7-9 and J is TRBJ2-3; 8 bases fit TRBD2. Germline V lookup: CDR1 SEHNR, CDR2 FQNEAQ (reference sequence). The CDR3 extends over 17 amino acids. Trimming cost V 3 bases and J 8 bases; bases outside gene matches: 16. In DNA, the CDR3 is TGTGCCAGCAGCTTCAAGTTAAACGCGGGGGGTGAGGGTACGCAGTATTTT. Amino acids: CASSFKLNAGGEGTQYF.

The rearrangement links TRBV5-1 to TRBJ2-1; possible D gene TRBD1, 6 bases. This CDR3 region has 15 residues. The V end lost 6 bases, the J end lost 6 bases, and 19 bases lay between the germline ends. CDR1 and CDR2 (germline): SGHRS, YFSETQ. CDR3 coding DNA: TGCGCCAGCACCCCTTCAGGGGCGGTTGGCAATGAGCAGTTCTTC. Amino acid sequence: CASTPSGAVGNEQFF.

In DNA form, the CDR3 reads TGCGCCAGCAGCTCCCACGAGACTAGCTACGGAGATACGCAGTATTTT. Translation: CASSSHETSYGDTQYF. The rearrangement joins TRBV5-1 to TRBJ2-3, with 7 bases matching TRBD2. The CDR3 sequence is 16 residues long. Per germline, CDR1 SGHRS and CDR2 YFSETQ. After removal of 3 bases from V and 5 bases from J, the junction contained 12 bases not matched to a gene.

The V gene is TRBV11-2, the J gene TRBJ2-1; 12 nucleotides line up with TRBD2. Germline CDR1 reads SGHAT; CDR2 reads FQNNGV. This CDR3 has 17 residues. V was clipped by 2 bases and J by 4 bases; unmatched bases: 6. CDR3 region: CASSLSSGLAGYNEQFF. CDR3 in DNA: TGTGCCAGCAGCTTAAGTTCGGGACTAGCGGGTTACAATGAGCAGTTCTTC.

The sample holds one count of this clonotype. The V gene is TRBV7-9, the J gene TRBJ2-3, with 7 bases identical to TRBD1. V gave up 6 bases and J gave up 10 bases; unmatched junction bases: 4. The CDR3 length is 11 residues. Germline V CDR1 and CDR2: SEHNR, FQNEAQ (reference sequence). The CDR3 reads CASSPTGAQYF. The CDR3 nucleotides are TGTGCCAGCAGTCCCACAGGGGCGCAGTATTTT.

This clonotype occurred a few times. The V call is TRBV7-4, the J call TRBJ2-1, with D perhaps assigned TRBD1 or TRBD2 (5 bases each). This CDR3 contains 19 residues. Per the germline V gene, CDR1 is SGHVT and CDR2 is SQSDAQ. V shed 1 base and J shed 4 bases, with 23 bases lying between them. The CDR3 sequence: CASSLEWGRPPGFYNEQFF. In DNA form, the CDR3 reads TGTGCCAGCAGCTTAGAATGGGGACGGCCTCCGGGGTTTTACAATGAGCAGTTCTTC.